This T cell receptor beta chain was recovered during a study of cytomegalovirus exposure and HLA in healthy donors. Overall study findings and caveats: Sequencing artifact likely explains a cluster of highly shared sequence variants. Versus the roughly 670-donor mean, an Asian-associated ancestry cluster reportedly showed fewer N-insertions in a later analysis. The study flagged some 170 TCR beta chains as cytomegalovirus-associated.

Points on this clone: Its antigen is not identified.

It was with 60 Vbeta and 13 Jbeta primers that the PCR ran. TCRdb's copy holds only in-frame clones and misses some; the assay was immunoSEQ multiplex PCR. In the table there are around 150,000 clones, around four fifths of which are singletons. Donors sampled were nominally healthy, though unrecorded immune exposures were likely. Sequenced: PBMCs. This clonotype was sampled from a man aged 35 to 55 in good health and CMV-seronegative.

For the CDR3, the DNA is TGTGCCAGCACTGAACCCCAGGGCGTAAGTTCACCCCTCCACTTT. This gives the protein CASTEPQGVSSPLHF. The chain carries TRBV28 and TRBJ1-6; possible D gene TRBD1, 5 bases. The germline V gene has CDR1 MDHEN and CDR2 SYDVKM. V lost 7 bases and J 9 bases, leaving 19 bases between the germline ends. The CDR3 contains 15 residues.